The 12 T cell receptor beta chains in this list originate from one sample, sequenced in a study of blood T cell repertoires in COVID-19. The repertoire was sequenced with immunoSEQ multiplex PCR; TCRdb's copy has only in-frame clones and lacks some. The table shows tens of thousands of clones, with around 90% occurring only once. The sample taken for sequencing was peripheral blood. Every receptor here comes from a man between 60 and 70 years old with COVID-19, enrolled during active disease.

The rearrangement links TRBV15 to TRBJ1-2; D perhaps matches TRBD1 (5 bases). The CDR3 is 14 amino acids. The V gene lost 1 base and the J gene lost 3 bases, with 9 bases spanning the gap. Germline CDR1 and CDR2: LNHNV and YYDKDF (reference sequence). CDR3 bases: TGTGCCACCAGCAGAGGGGGAGGGGACTATGGCTACACCTTC. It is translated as CATSRGGGDYGYTF.

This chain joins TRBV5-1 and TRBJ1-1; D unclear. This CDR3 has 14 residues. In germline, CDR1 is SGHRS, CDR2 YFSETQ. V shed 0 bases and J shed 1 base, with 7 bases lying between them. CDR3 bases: TGCGCCAGCAGCTTGGGCGCGGAGAACACTGAAGCTTTCTTT. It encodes CASSLGAENTEAFF.

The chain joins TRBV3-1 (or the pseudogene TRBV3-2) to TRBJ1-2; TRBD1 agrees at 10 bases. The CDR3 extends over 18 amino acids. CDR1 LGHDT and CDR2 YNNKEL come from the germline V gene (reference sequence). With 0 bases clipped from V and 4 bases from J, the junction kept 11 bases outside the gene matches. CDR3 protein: CASSQDRDRGIEGYGYTF. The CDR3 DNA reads TGTGCCAGCAGCCAAGACCGGGACAGGGGTATAGAGGGCTATGGCTACACCTTC.

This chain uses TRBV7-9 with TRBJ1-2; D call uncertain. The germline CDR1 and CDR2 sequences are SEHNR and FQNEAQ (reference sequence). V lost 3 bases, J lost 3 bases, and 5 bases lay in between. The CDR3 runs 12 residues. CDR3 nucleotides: TGTGCCAGCAGCTTTGAGGACTATGGCTACACCTTC. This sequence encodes CASSFEDYGYTF. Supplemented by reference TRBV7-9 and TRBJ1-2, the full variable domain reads DTGVSQNPRHKITKRGQNVTFRCDPISEHNRLYWYRQTLGQGPEFLTYFQNEAQLEKSRLLSDRFSAERPKGSFSTLEIQRTEQGDSAMYLCASSFEDYGYTFGSGTRLTVV.

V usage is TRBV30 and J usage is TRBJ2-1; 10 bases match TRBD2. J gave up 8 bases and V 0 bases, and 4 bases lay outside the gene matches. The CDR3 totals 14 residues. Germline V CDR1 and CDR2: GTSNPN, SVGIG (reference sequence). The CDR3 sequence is CAWSVLAGGYEQFF. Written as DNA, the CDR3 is TGTGCCTGGAGTGTATTAGCGGGAGGCTATGAGCAGTTCTTC.

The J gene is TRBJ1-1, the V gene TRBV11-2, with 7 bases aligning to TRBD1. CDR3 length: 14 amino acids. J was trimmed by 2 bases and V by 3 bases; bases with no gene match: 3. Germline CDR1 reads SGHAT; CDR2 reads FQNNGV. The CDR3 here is CASSFGTANTEAFF. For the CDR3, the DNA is TGTGCCAGCAGCTTCGGGACAGCAAACACTGAAGCTTTCTTT.

CDR3 nucleotide sequence: TGTGCCAGCAGCCAAGTCGCGACGAGAGGAAATGAGCAGTTCTTC. It specifies CASSQVATRGNEQFF. The chain carries TRBV3-1 (or the pseudogene TRBV3-2) and TRBJ2-1; no firm D call. Germline assignment: CDR1 LGHDT and CDR2 YNNKEL (reference sequence). The V end was cut by 1 base, the J end by 7 bases, with 14 bases between. The CDR3 consists of 15 residues.

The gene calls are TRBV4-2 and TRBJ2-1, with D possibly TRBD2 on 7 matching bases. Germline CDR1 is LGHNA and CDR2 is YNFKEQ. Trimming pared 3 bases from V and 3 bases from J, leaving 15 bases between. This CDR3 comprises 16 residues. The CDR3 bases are TGTGCCAGCAGCCACCGAGAGGGGGGGCTCTACAATGAGCAGTTCTTC. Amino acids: CASSHREGGLYNEQFF.

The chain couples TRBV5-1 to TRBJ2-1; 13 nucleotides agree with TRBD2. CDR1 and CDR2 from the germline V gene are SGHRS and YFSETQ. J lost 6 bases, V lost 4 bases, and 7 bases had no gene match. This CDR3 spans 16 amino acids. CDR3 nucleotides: TGCGCCAGCAGCCAACTACTAGCGGGAGGGTTCAATGAGCAGTTCTTC. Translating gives CASSQLLAGGFNEQFF. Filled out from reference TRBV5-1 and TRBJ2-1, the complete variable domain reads KAGVTQTPRYLIKTRGQQVTLSCSPISGHRSVSWYQQTPGQGLQFLFEYFSETQRNKGNFPGRFSGRQFSNSRSEMNVSTLELGDSALYLCASSQLLAGGFNEQFFGPGTRLTVL.

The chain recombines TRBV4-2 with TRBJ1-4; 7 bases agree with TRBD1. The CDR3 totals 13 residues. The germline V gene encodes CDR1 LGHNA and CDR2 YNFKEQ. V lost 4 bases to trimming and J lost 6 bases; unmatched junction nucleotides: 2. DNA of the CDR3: TGTGCCAGCAGCCTAGACAGGGATGAAAAACTGTTTTTT. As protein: CASSLDRDEKLFF.

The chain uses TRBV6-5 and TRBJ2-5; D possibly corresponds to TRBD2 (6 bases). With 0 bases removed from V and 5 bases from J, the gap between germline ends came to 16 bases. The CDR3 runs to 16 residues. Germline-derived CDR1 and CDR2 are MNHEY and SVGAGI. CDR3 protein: CASSYSGGTRLETQYF. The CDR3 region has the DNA TGTGCCAGCAGTTACTCCGGCGGGACCCGTCTGGAGACCCAGTACTTC.

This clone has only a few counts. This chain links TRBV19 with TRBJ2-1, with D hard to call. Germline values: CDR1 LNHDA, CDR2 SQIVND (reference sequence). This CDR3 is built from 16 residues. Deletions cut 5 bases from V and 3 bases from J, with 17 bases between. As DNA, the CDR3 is TGTGCCAGTAGTCCGGGTAGGTACCCCCTCTACAATGAGCAGTTCTTC. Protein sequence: CASSPGRYPLYNEQFF.